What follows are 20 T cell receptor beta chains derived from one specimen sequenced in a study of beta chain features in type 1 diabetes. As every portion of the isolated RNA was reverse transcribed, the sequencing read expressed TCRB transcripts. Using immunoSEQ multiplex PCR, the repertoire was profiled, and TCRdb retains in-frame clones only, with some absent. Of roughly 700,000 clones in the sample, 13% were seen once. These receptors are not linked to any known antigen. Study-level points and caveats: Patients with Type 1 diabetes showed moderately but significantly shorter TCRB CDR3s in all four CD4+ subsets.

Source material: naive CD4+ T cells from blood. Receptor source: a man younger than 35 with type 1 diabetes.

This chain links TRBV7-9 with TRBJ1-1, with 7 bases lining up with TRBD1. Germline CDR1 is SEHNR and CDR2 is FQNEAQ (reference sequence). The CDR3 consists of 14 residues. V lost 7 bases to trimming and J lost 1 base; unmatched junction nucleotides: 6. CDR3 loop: CASTLTGPNTEAFF. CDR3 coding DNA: TGTGCCAGCACTTTGACAGGGCCGAACACTGAAGCTTTCTTT.

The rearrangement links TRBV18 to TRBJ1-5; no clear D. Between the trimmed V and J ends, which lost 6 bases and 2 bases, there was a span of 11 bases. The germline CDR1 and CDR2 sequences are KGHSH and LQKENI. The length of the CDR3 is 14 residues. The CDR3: CASSSDRGNQPQHF. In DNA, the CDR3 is TGTGCCAGCTCTTCGGACCGAGGCAATCAGCCCCAGCATTTT.

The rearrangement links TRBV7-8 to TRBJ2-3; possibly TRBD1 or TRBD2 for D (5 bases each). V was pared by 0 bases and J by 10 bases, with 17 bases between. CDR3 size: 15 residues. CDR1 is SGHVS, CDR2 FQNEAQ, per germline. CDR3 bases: TGTGCCAGCAGCTTAGCGCTGGCGGCCGGGACGTCGCAGTATTTT. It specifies CASSLALAAGTSQYF.

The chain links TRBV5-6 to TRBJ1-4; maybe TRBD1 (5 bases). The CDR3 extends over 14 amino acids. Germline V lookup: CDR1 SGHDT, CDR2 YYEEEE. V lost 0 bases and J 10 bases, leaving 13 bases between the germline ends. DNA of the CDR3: TGTGCCAGCAGCTTGGAAGGGGCCGGGGGAAAACTGTTTTTT. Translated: CASSLEGAGGKLFF.

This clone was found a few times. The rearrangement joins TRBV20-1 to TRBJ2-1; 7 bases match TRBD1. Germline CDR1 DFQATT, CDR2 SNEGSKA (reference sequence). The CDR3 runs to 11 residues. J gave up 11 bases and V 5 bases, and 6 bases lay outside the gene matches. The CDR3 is CSAGRDSKQFF. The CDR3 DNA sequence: TGCAGTGCTGGCCGGGACAGCAAGCAGTTCTTC.

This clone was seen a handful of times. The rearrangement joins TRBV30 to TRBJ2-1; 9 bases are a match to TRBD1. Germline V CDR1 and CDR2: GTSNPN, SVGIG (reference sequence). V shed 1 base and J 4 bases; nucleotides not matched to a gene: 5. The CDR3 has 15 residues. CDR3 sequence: CAWSALGQGYNEQFF. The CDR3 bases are TGTGCCTGGAGTGCCTTGGGACAGGGATACAATGAGCAGTTCTTC.

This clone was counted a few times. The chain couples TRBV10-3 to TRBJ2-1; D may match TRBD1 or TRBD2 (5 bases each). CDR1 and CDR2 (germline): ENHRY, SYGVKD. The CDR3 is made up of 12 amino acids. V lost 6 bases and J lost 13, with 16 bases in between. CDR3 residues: CAISAEGTSQFF. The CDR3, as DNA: TGTGCCATCAGCGCCGAAGGGACCTCCCAGTTCTTC.

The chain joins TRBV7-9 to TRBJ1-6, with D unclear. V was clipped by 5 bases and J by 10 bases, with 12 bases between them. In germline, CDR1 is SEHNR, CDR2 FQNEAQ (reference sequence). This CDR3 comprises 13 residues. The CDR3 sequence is CASSQHSRSPLHF. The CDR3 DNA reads TGTGCCAGCAGCCAACATTCGCGGTCACCCCTCCACTTT.

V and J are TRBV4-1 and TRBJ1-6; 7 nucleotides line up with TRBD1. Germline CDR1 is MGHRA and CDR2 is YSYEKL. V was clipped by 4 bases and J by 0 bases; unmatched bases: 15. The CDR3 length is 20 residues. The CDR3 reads CASSPRQGPADSSYNSPLHF. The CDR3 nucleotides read TGCGCCAGCAGCCCCCGACAGGGACCTGCCGATAGCTCCTATAATTCACCCCTCCACTTT.

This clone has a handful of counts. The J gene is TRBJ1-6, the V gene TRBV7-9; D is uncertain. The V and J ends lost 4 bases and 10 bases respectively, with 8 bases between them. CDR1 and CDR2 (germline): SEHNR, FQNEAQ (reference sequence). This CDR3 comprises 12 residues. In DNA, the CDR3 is TGTGCCAGCAGCTCGGTAGTGTCACCCCTCCACTTT. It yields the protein CASSSVVSPLHF.

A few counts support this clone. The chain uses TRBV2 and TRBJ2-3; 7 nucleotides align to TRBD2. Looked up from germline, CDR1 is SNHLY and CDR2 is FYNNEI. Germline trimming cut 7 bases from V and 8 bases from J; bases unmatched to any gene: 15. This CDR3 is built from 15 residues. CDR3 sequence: CASKEETSNVGTQYF. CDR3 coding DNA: TGTGCCAGCAAAGAGGAGACTAGCAATGTCGGTACGCAGTATTTT.

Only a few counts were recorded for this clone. The CDR3 bases are TGTGCCAGCAGCAAGACCGGGGGACCCTATGGCTACACCTTC. This gives the protein CASSKTGGPYGYTF. The genes are TRBV6-5 and TRBJ1-2; weak D call: TRBD1 (5 bases). Trimming left V 6 bases short and J 4 bases short, with 15 bases between. Germline V gene lookup returns CDR1 MNHEY and CDR2 SVGAGI. The CDR3 spans 14 residues.

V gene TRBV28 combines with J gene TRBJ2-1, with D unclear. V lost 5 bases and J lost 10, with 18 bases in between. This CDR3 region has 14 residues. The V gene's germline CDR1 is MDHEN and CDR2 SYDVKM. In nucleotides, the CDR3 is TGTGCCAGCAGTAACTCCCCCCACTTAGAGGAGCAGTTCTTC. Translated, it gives CASSNSPHLEEQFF.

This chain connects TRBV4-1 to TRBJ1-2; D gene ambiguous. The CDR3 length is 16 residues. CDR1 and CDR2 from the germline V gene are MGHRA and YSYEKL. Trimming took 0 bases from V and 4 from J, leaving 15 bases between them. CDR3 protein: CASSQEGSPELYGYTF. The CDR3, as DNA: TGCGCCAGCAGCCAAGAGGGCAGCCCAGAACTCTATGGCTACACCTTC.

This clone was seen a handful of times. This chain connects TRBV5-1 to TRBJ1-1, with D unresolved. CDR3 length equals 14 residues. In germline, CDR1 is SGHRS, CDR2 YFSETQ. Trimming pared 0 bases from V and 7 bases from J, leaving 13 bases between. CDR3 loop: CASSLDPGEDEAFF. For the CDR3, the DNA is TGCGCCAGCAGCTTGGATCCGGGTGAAGATGAAGCTTTCTTT.

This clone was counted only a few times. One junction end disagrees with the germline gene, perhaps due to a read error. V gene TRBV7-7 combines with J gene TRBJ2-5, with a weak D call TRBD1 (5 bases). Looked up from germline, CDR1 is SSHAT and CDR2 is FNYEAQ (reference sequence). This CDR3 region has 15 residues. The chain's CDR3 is CASSLGVGNQETQYF. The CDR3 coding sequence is TGTGCTAGCAGCTTAGGGGTGGGAAATCAAGAGACCCAGTACTTC.

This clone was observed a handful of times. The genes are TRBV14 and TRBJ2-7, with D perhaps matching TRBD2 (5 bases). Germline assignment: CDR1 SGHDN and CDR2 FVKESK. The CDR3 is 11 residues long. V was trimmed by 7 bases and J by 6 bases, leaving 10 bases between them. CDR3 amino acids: CASTAGLEQYF. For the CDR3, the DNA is TGTGCCAGCACCGCGGGTCTCGAGCAGTACTTC.

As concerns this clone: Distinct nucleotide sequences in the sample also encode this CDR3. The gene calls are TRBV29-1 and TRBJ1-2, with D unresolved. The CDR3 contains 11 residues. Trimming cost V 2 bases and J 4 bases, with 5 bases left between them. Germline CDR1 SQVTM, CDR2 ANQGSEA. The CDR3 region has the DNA TGCAGCGTTGAATCGGTCTATGGCTACACCTTC. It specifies CSVESVYGYTF. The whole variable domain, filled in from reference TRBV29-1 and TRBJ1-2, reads SAVISQKPSRDICQRGTSLTIQCQVDSQVTMMFWYRQQPGQSLTLIATANQGSEATYESGFVIDKFPISRPNLTFSTLTVSNMSPEDSSIYLCSVESVYGYTFGSGTRLTVV.

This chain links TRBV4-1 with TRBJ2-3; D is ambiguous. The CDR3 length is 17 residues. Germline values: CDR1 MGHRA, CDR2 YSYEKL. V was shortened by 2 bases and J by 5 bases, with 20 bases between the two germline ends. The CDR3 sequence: CASSQPPGLKSGDTQYF. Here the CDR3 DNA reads TGCGCCAGCAGCCAACCGCCGGGCCTCAAGTCGGGAGATACGCAGTATTTT.

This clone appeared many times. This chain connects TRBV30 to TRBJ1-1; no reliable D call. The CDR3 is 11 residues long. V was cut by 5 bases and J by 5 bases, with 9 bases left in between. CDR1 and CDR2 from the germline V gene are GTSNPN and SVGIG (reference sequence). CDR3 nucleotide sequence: TGTGCCTGGGCTCGACCGACTGAAGCTTTCTTT. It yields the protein CAWARPTEAFF.